This T cell receptor beta chain was recovered during a study of beta chain features in type 1 diabetes. Overall study context: Sorted cells, about 99 million in number, were examined across all samples.

Reverse transcription of all isolated RNA meant that expressed TCRB transcripts were sequenced. Measured with immunoSEQ multiplex PCR; TCRdb has only the in-frame clones, and not every one. This table has 130,000 to 150,000 clones, roughly 53% appearing once. CDR1 and CDR2 (germline): LGHNA, YSLEER. Trimming took 4 bases from V and 4 from J; bases not matched to a gene: 8. The CDR3 is 17 amino acids. Study-level results: In comparison with healthy donors, patients had naive, central memory and Treg TCRB repertoires that appeared more similar.

Of note for this clone: Antigen: not known.

This chain links TRBV4-3 with TRBJ2-5; 14 bases align to TRBD2. The clonotype comes from a man younger than 35 in good health. Sequencing was carried out using Tregs from blood. This CDR3 reads CASSLGLAGVVGETQYF. The CDR3 coding sequence is TGCGCCAGCAGCCTGGGACTAGCGGGAGTTGTGGGAGAGACCCAGTACTTC.